The subject of this entry is one T cell receptor (beta chain). Its antigen is not known. Cultured CD4+ T-cell DNA underwent Oncomine TCR Beta short-read sequencing. TCRdb reprocessed the PCR reads with MiXCR, giving one entry per CDR3 protein. The sample has roughly 3,800 distinct CDR3 sequences, over 15% seen once. Germline V gives CDR1 SGHVS, CDR2 FNYEAQ. V gave up 1 base and J gave up 5 bases, with 14 bases separating them. This CDR3 is built from 15 residues. The sample comes from a study of vaccination and CD4 T cells after COVID-19. Whole-study context: Culture controls were given either a CEFX pool, an HIV-1 Nef pool, or no peptide. Study-level findings and limits: From around 20 to 38, the median of SARS-CoV-2-reactive clonotypes rose without reaching significance.

Treatment specified: roughly 11-day PBMC culture with coronavirus spike peptide pools or control peptides (ViraFEST assay). This chain connects TRBV7-6 to TRBJ2-5, with a tentative D call TRBD2 (6 bases). This receptor was taken from a human donor who had recovered from COVID-19. The sequenced material came from CD4+ T cells from blood, cultured in vitro. The CDR3 region is CASSLGGASAETQYF. CDR3 nucleotide sequence: TGTGCCAGCAGCTTAGGAGGTGCTAGCGCTGAGACCCAGTACTTC.